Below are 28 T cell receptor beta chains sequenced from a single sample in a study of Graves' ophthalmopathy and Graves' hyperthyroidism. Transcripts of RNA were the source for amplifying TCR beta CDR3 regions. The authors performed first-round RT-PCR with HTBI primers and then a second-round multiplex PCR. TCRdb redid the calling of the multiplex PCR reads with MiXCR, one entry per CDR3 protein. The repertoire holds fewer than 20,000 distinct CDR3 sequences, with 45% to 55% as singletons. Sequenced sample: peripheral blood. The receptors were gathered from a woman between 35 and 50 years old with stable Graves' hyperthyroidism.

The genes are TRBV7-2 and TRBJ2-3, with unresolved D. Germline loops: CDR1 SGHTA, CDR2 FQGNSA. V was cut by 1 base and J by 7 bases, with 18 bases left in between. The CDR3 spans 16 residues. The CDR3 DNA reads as TGTGCCAGCAGCTTAGTCCGCAGCCCCACGACATATACGCAGTATTTT. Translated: CASSLVRSPTTYTQYF.

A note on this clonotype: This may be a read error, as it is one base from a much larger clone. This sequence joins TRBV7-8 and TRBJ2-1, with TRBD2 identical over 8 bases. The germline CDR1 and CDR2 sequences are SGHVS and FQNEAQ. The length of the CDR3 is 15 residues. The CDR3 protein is CASSQTSAGNNGQFF. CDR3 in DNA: TGTGCCAGCAGCCAGACTAGCGCAGGTAACAATGGGCAGTTCTTC.

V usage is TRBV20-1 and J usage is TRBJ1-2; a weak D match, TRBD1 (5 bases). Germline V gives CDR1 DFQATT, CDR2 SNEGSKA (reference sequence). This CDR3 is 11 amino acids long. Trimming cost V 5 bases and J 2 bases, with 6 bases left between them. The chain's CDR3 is CSAAGNYGYTF. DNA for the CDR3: TGCAGTGCTGCAGGGAACTATGGCTACACCTTC.

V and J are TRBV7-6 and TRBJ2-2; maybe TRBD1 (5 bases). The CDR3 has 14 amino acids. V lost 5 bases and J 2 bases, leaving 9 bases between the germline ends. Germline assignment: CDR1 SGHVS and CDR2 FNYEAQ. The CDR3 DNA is TGTGCCAGCAGCCGGACACCTAACACCGGGGAGCTGTTTTTT. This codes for CASSRTPNTGELFF.

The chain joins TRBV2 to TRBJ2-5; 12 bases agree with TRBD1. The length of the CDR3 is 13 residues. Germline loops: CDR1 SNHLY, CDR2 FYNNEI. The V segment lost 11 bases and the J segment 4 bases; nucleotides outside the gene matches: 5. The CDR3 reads CAGGTGGGETQYF. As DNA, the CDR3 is TGTGCCGGCGGGACAGGGGGCGGAGAGACCCAGTACTTC.

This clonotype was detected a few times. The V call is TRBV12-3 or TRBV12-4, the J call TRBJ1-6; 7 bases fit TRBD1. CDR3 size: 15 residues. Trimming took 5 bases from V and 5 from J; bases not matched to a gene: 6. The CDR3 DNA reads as TGTGCCAGCAGTCCAGGGGGGCTGGATAATTCACCCCTCCACTTT. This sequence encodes CASSPGGLDNSPLHF.

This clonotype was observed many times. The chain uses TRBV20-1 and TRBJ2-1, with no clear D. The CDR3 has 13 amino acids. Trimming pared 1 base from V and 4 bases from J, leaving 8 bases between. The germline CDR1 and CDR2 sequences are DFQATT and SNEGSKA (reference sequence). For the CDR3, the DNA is TGCAGTGCTAGAGCGGTCAGATACAATGAGCAGTTCTTC. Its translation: CSARAVRYNEQFF.

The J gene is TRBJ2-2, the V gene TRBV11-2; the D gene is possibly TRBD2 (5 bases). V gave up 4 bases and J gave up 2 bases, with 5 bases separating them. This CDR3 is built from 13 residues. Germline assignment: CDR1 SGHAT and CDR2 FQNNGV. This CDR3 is CASSSGNTGELFF. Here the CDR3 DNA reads TGTGCCAGCAGCTCGGGAAACACCGGGGAGCTGTTTTTT.

The CDR3 spells CAWSLPPGSYEQYF. The CDR3 nucleotides read TGTGCCTGGAGTCTCCCCCCGGGGTCTTACGAGCAGTACTTC. The rearrangement links TRBV30 to TRBJ2-7, with TRBD2 as a possible D gene (5 bases). Trimming stripped 2 bases from V and 4 bases from J, with 15 bases between. From germline, CDR1 is GTSNPN and CDR2 SVGIG (reference sequence). The CDR3 consists of 14 residues.

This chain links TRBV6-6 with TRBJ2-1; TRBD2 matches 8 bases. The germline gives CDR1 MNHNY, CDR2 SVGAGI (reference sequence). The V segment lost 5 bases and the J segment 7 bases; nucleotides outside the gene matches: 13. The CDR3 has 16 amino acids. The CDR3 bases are TGTGCCAGCAGTCCCCGTTCGGGAGGGGCGTTGAATGAGCAGTTCTTC. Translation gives CASSPRSGGALNEQFF.

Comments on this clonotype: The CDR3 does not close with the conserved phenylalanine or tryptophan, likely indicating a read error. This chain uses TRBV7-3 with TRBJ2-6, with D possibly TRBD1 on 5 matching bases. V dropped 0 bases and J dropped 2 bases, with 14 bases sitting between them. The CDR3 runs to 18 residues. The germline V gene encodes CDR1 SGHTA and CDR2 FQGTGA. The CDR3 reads CASSLTNIQGTGANVLTV. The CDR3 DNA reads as TGTGCCAGCAGCTTAACTAATATCCAGGGTACTGGGGCCAACGTCCTGACTGTC.

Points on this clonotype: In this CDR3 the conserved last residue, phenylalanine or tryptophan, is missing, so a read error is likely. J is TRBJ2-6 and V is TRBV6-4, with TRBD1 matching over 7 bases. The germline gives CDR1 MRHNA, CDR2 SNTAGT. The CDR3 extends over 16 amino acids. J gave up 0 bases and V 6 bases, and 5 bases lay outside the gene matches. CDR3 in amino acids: CASSERQGSGANVLTL. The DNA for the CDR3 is TGTGCCAGCAGCGAAAGACAGGGCTCTGGGGCCAACGTCCTGACTCTC.

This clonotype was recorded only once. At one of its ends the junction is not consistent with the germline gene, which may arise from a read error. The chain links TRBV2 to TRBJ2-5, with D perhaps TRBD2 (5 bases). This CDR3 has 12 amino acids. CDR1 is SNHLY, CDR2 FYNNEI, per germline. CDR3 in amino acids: CVIQWEWETRYF. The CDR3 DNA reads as TGTGTCATCCAATGGGAGTGGGAGACCCGGTACTTC. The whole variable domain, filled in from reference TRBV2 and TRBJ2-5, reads EPEVTQTPSHQVTQMGQEVILRCVPISNHLYFYWYRQILGQKVEFLVSFYNNEISEKSEIFDDQFSVERPDGSNFTLKIRSTKLEDSAMYFCVIQWEWETRYFGPGTRLLVL.

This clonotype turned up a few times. CDR3 sequence reads: CASSRRGSGSYEQYF. CDR3 sequence (DNA): TGTGCCAGCAGTAGACGGGGTAGCGGGTCCTACGAGCAGTACTTC. The chain recombines TRBV12-3 or TRBV12-4 with TRBJ2-7; 7 bases fit TRBD2. V trimming: 5 bases; J trimming: 1 base; junction bases outside the gene matches: 8. The CDR3 is 15 amino acids.

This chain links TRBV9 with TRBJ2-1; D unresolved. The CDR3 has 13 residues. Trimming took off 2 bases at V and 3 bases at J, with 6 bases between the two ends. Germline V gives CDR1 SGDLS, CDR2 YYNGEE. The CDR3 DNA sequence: TGTGCCAGCAGCGTGGCCGACTACAATGAGCAGTTCTTC. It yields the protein CASSVADYNEQFF.

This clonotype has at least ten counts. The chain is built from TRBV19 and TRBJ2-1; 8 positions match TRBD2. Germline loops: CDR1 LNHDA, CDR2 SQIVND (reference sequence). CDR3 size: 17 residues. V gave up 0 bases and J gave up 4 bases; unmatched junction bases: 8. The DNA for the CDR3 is TGTGCCAGTAGTATAGATCGGGGGGGGGAAAAATACAATGAGCAGTTCTTC. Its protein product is CASSIDRGGEKYNEQFF.

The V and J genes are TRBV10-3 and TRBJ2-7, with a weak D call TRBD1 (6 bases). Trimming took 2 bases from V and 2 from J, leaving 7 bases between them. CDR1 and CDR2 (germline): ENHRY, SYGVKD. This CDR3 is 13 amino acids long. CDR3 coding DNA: TGTGCCATCAGTGAGGACAGGACCTACGAGCAGTACTTC. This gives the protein CAISEDRTYEQYF.

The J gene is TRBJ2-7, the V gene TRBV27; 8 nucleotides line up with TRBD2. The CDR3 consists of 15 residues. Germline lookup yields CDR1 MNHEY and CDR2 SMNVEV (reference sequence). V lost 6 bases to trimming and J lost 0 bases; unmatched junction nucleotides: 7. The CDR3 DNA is TGTGCCAGCAGATACTCTAGCGGGTACTCCTACGAGCAGTACTTC. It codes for CASRYSSGYSYEQYF.

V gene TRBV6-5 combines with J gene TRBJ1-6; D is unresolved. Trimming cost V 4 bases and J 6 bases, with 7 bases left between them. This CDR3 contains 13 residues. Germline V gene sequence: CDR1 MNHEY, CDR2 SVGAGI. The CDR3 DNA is TGTGCCAGCAGTTTTGGATTTAATTCACCCCTCCACTTT. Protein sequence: CASSFGFNSPLHF.

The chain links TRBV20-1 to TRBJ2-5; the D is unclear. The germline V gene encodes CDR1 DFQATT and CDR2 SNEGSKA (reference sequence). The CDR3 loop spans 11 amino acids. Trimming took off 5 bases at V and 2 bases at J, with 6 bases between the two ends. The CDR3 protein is CSAAHQETQYF. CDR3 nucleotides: TGCAGTGCTGCCCATCAAGAGACCCAGTACTTC.

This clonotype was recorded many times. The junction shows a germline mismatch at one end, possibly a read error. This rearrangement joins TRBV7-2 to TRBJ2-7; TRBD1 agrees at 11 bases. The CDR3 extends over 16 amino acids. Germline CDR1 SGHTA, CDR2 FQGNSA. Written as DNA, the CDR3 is TGTGCCAGCAGTTTAGAGGGGGGACAGGGGGCCTACGAGCAGTACTTC. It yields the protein CASSLEGGQGAYEQYF.

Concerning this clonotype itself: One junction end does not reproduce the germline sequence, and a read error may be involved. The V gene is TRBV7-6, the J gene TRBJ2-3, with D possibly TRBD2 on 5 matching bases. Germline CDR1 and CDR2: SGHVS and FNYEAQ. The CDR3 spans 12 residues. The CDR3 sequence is CASSPYIGEGNF. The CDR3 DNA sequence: TGTGCCAGCAGCCCTTACATCGGGGAAGGGAATTTT.

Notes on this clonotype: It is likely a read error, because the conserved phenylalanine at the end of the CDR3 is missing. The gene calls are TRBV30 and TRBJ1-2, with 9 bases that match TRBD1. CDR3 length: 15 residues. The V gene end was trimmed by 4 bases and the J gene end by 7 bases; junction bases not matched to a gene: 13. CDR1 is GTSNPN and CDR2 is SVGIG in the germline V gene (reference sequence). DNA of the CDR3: TGTGCCTGGATGTTTCTGGACAGGGGAAACGGTGGCTACACCCTC. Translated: CAWMFLDRGNGGYTL.

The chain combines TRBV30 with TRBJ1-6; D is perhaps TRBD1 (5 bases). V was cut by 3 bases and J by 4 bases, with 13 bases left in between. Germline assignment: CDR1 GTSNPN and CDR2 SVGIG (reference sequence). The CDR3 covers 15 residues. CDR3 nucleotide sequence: TGTGCCTGGAGGGCAGGGCTCGCTTATAATTCACCCCTCCACTTT. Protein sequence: CAWRAGLAYNSPLHF.

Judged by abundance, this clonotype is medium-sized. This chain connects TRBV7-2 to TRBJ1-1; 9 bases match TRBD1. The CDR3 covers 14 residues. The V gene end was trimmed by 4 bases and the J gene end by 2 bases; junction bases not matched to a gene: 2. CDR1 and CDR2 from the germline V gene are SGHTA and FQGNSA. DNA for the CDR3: TGTGCCAGCAGCTGGGGACAGGGTAACACTGAAGCTTTCTTT. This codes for CASSWGQGNTEAFF. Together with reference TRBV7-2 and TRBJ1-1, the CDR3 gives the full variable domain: GAGVSQSPSNKVTEKGKDVELRCDPISGHTALYWYRQSLGQGLEFLIYFQGNSAPDKSGLPSDRFSAERTGGSVSTLTIQRTQQEDSAVYLCASSWGQGNTEAFFGQGTRLTVV.

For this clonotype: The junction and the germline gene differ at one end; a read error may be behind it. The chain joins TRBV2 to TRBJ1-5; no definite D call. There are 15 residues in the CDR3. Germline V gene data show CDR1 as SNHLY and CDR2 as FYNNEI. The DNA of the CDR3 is TGTGCCAGCAGTGATCGGTCCGGTAGCGATCAGCCCCAGCATTTT. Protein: CASSDRSGSDQPQHF.

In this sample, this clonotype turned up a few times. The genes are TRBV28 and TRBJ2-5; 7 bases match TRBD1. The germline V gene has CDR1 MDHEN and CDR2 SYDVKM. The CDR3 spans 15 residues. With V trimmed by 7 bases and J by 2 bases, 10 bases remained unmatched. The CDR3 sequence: CASTERRQGQETQYF. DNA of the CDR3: TGTGCCAGCACCGAAAGGAGACAGGGACAAGAGACCCAGTACTTC.

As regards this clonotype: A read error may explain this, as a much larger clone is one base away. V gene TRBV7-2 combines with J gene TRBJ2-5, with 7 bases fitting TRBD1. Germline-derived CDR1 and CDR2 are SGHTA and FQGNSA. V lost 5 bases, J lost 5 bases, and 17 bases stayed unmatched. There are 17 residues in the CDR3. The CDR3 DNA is TGTGCCAGCAGCCCACCGGGACAGCAAGTTAAGAATGAGACCCAGTACTTC. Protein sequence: CASSPPGQQVKNETQYF.